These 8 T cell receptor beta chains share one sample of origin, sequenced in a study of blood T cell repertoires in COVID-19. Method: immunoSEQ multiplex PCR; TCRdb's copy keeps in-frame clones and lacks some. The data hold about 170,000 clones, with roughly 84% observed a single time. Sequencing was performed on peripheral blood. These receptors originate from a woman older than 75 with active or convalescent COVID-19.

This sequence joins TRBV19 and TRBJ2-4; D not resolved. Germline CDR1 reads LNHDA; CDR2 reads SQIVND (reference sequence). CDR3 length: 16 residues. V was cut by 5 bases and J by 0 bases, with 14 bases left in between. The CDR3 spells CASSPTPILAKNIQYF. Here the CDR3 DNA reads TGTGCCAGTAGTCCCACTCCAATTCTAGCCAAAAACATTCAGTACTTC.

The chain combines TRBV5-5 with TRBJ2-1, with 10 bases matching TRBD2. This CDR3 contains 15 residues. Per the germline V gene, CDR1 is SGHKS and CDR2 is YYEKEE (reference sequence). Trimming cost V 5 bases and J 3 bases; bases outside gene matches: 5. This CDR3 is CASRTGLAVYNEQFF. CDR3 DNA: TGTGCCAGCAGAACTGGACTAGCGGTCTACAATGAGCAGTTCTTC. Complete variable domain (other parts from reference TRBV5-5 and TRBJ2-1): DAGVTQSPTHLIKTRGQQVTLRCSPISGHKSVSWYQQVLGQGPQFIFQYYEKEERGRGNFPDRFSARQFPNYSSELNVNALLLGDSALYLCASRTGLAVYNEQFFGPGTRLTVL.

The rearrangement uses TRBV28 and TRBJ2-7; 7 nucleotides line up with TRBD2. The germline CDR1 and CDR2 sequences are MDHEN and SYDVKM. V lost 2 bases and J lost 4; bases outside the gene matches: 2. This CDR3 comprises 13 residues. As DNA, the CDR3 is TGTGCCAGCAGTTTAGGGGGGGGTTACGAGCAGTACTTC. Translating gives CASSLGGGYEQYF.

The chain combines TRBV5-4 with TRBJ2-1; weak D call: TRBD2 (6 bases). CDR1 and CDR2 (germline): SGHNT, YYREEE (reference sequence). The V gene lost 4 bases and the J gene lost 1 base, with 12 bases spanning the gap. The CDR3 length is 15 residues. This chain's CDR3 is CASSPGVLSYNEQFF. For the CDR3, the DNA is TGTGCCAGCAGCCCGGGGGTTCTTTCCTACAATGAGCAGTTCTTC.

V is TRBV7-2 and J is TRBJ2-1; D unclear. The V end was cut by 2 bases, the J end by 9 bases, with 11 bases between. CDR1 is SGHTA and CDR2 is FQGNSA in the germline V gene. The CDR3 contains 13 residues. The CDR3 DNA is TGTGCCAGCAGCTTATCGGGTTCGGGTGAGCAGTTCTTC. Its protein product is CASSLSGSGEQFF.

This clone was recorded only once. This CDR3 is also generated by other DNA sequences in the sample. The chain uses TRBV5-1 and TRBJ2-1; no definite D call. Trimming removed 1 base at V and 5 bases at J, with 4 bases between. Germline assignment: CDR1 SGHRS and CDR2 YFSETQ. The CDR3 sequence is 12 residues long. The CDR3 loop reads CASSLPDNEQFF. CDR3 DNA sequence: TGCGCCAGCAGCTTGCCGGACAATGAGCAGTTCTTC.

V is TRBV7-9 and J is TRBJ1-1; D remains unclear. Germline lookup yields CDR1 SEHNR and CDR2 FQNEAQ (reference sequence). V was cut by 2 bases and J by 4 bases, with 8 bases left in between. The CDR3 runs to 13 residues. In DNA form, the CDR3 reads TGTGCCAGCAGCTTATTAGGCGGCACTGAAGCTTTCTTT. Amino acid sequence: CASSLLGGTEAFF. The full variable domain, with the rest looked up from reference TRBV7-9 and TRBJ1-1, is DTGVSQNPRHKITKRGQNVTFRCDPISEHNRLYWYRQTLGQGPEFLTYFQNEAQLEKSRLLSDRFSAERPKGSFSTLEIQRTEQGDSAMYLCASSLLGGTEAFFGQGTRLTVV.

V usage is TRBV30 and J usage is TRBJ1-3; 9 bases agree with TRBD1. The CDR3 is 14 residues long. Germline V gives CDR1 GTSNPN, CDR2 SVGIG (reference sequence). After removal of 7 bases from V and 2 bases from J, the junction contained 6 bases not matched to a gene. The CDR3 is CALTGGLAGNTIYF. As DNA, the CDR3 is TGTGCCTTGACAGGGGGATTGGCTGGAAACACCATATATTTT.